The 9 T cell receptor beta chains below were found in one sample sequenced in a study of human T cells and chemical hapten exposure. Described time point: patch test 2, 6 weeks after DPC sensitization. As for treatment: therapeutic diphenylcyclopropenone sensitization with weekly scalp DPC. Using its own MiXCR run on the RACE reads, TCRdb lists one record per CDR3 protein. Of approximately 87,000 distinct CDR3 sequences in the sample, about 10% were seen once. The source material was whole blood, sampled in connection with sensitization to the hapten diphenylcyclopropenone (DPC). These receptors came from a woman aged 40-49 years with alopecia areata. Some clones in this sample may be carry-over from other donors' samples.

This clonotype was seen repeatedly, ten times or more. The V and J genes are TRBV19 and TRBJ2-1; 12 bases align to TRBD2. The germline V gene has CDR1 LNHDA and CDR2 SQIVND (reference sequence). Unmatched junction bases numbered 11, after V lost 5 bases and J lost 12 bases. The CDR3 runs 15 residues. The CDR3 loop is CASSSLNPSGRGQFF. In DNA form, the CDR3 reads TGTGCCAGTAGTTCCCTCAACCCTAGCGGGAGGGGGCAGTTCTTC.

In this sample, this clonotype turned up a few times. The V gene is TRBV28, the J gene TRBJ2-1; D gene uncertain. The CDR3 covers 11 residues. Per the germline V gene, CDR1 is MDHEN and CDR2 is SYDVKM. Trimming took off 3 bases at V and 10 bases at J, with 7 bases between the two ends. CDR3 sequence (DNA): TGTGCCAGCAGTTTGGAAAGGGAGCAGTTCTTC. As protein: CASSLEREQFF.

About this clonotype: The germline gene is not matched at one end of the junction; a read error may be the cause. J is TRBJ1-2 and V is TRBV7-2; TRBD1 is a possible D gene (6 bases). The germline gives CDR1 SGHTA, CDR2 FQGNSA. The CDR3 totals 14 residues. This chain's CDR3 is CASSFIDRPPSTSF. The CDR3 region has the DNA TGTGCCAGCAGCTTCATCGACAGGCCTCCGTCTACCTCCTTC. The complete variable domain, with remaining parts taken from reference TRBV7-2 and TRBJ1-2, reads GAGVSQSPSNKVTEKGKDVELRCDPISGHTALYWYRQSLGQGLEFLIYFQGNSAPDKSGLPSDRFSAERTGGSVSTLTIQRTQQEDSAVYLCASSFIDRPPSTSFGSGTRLTVV.

The sample holds many counts of this clonotype. The V call is TRBV20-1, the J call TRBJ2-7; 10 bases agree with TRBD2. This CDR3 is built from 14 residues. V lost 5 bases to trimming and J lost 1 base; unmatched junction nucleotides: 5. The germline V gene has CDR1 DFQATT and CDR2 SNEGSKA (reference sequence). CDR3 residues: CSAPGLARSYEQYF. The CDR3 DNA follows: TGCAGTGCTCCGGGACTAGCGAGATCCTACGAGCAGTACTTC.

This clonotype was detected a few times. The V call is TRBV2, the J call TRBJ1-2; 7 nucleotides align to TRBD1. Per the germline V gene, CDR1 is SNHLY and CDR2 is FYNNEI. This CDR3 is 14 amino acids long. V was clipped by 6 bases and J by 4 bases; unmatched bases: 8. CDR3 amino acids: CASRDDRVAYGYTF. The CDR3 DNA reads as TGTGCCAGCAGGGACGACAGGGTCGCCTATGGCTACACCTTC.

Comments on this clonotype: The junction and the germline gene differ at one end; a read error may be behind it. The V gene is TRBV7-7, the J gene TRBJ2-2, with D possibly matching TRBD1 (6 bases). Germline V CDR1 and CDR2: SSHAT, FNYEAQ (reference sequence). CDR3 length: 14 residues. CDR3 coding DNA: TGTGCTAGCAGCCGACAGGAAGGCGCCGGGGAGCTGTTTTTT. It specifies CASSRQEGAGELFF.

In this sample, this clonotype turned up many times. The DNA of the CDR3 is TGTGCCAGCAGCTTTGGAGGTCCGGGAACTGAAGCTTTCTTT. It yields the protein CASSFGGPGTEAFF. The chain recombines TRBV11-2 with TRBJ1-1; no clear D. V lost 3 bases and J lost 5, with 13 bases in between. CDR3 length: 14 residues. The V gene's germline CDR1 is SGHAT and CDR2 FQNNGV.

This clonotype was counted many times. This chain uses TRBV7-9 with TRBJ1-4, with 10 bases fitting TRBD1. Trimming cost V 4 bases and J 0 bases; bases outside gene matches: 11. The CDR3 is 19 amino acids. Germline CDR1 reads SEHNR; CDR2 reads FQNEAQ (reference sequence). Written as DNA, the CDR3 is TGTGCCAGCAGCTCTCCCGGGACAGGGGCCCTGACAACTAATGAAAAACTGTTTTTT. Translation gives CASSSPGTGALTTNEKLFF.

In this sample, this clonotype turned up a few times. The V gene is TRBV5-1, the J gene TRBJ1-1, with D perhaps TRBD1 (5 bases). V gave up 0 bases and J gave up 4 bases, with 13 bases separating them. CDR3 length: 15 residues. Germline V gene data show CDR1 as SGHRS and CDR2 as YFSETQ. The CDR3 DNA follows: TGCGCCAGCAGCTTGGATGGCAGGGCAACCACTGAAGCTTTCTTT. It translates to CASSLDGRATTEAFF.